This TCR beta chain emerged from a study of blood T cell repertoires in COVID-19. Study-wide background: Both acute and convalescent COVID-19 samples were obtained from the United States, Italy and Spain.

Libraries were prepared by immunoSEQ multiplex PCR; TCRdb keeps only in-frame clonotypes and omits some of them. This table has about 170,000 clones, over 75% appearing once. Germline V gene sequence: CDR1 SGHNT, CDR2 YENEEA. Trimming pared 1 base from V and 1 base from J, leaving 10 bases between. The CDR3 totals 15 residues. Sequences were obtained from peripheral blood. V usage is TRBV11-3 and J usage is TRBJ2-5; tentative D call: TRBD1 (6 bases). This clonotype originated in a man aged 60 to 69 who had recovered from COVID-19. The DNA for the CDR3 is TGTGCCAGCAGCTTAGGCGGACAGACCCAAGAGACCCAGTACTTC. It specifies CASSLGGQTQETQYF.